One and the same sample provided the 2 T cell receptor beta chains below, sequenced in a study of OX40 agonist ivuxolimab in advanced cancers. The method was immunoSEQ multiplex PCR; TCRdb's version includes in-frame clones alone and lacks a portion of them. The sample holds about 70,000 clones; over 70% are singletons and the top ten take approximately 5%. Here the sequenced sample was CD4+ or CD8+ T cells sorted from blood, taken in a trial of the OX40 agonist ivuxolimab. The receptor source for this set is an adult with an advanced solid tumor such as melanoma, head and neck, liver or kidney cancer.

V usage is TRBV19 and J usage is TRBJ2-7; TRBD2 matches at 9 bases. V lost 3 bases and J lost 5; bases outside the gene matches: 8. From germline, CDR1 is LNHDA and CDR2 SQIVND (reference sequence). This CDR3 is built from 15 residues. The CDR3, as DNA: TGTGCCAGTAGTATGCAACCGGGACTAGCTAACGAGCAGTACTTC. It encodes CASSMQPGLANEQYF.

The chain has TRBV5-4 and TRBJ1-2; no firm D call. The CDR3 loop spans 14 amino acids. The germline V gene has CDR1 SGHNT and CDR2 YYREEE (reference sequence). V lost 4 bases and J 8 bases, leaving 18 bases between the germline ends. The CDR3 DNA reads as TGTGCCAGCAGCCATTGGAGGCCCGTACAGGGCTACACCTTC. This translates into CASSHWRPVQGYTF.